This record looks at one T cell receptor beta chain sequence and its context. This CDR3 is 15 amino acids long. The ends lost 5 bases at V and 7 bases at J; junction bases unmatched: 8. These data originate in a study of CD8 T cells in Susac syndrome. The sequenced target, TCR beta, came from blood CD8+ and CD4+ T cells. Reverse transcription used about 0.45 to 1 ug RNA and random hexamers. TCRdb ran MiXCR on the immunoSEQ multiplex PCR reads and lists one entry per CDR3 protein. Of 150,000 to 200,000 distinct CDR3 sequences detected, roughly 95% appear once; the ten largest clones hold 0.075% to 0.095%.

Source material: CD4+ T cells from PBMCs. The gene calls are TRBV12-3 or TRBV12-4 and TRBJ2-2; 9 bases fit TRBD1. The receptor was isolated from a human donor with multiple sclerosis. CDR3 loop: CASSPGTGRVGELFF. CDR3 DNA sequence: TGTGCCAGCAGTCCCGGGACAGGGCGGGTCGGGGAGCTGTTTTTT.